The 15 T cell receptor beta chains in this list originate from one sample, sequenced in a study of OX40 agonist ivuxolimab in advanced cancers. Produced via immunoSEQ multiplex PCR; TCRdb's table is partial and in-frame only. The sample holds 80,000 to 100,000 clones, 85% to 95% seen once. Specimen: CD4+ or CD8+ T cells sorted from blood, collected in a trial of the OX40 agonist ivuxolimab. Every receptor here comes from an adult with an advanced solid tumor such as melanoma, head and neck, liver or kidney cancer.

The CDR3 region is CATSSQTGMSNQPQHF. The CDR3 DNA reads TGTGCCACCAGCAGCCAGACAGGGATGAGCAATCAGCCCCAGCATTTT. The gene calls are TRBV15 and TRBJ1-5, with 7 positions matching TRBD1. CDR1 LNHNV and CDR2 YYDKDF come from the germline V gene (reference sequence). The CDR3 has 16 amino acids. V shed 3 bases and J 1 base; nucleotides not matched to a gene: 6.

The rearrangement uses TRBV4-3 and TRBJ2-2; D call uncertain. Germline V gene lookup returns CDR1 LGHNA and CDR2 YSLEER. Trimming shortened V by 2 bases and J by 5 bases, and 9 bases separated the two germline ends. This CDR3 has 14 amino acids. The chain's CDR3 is CASSQLPLTGELFF. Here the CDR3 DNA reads TGCGCCAGCAGCCAACTCCCTTTGACCGGGGAGCTGTTTTTT.

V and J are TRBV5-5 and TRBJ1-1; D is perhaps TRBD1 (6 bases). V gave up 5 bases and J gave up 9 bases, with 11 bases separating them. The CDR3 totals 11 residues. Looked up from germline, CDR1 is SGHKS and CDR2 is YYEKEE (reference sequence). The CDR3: CASRITGKAFF. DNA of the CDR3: TGTGCCAGCAGAATTACAGGGAAAGCTTTCTTT.

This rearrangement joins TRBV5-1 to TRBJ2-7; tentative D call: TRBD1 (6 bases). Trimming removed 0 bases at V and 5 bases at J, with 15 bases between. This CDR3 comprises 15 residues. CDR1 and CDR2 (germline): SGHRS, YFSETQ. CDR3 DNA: TGCGCCAGCAGCTTGGCCCGAACAGGGATGCACGAGCAGTACTTC. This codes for CASSLARTGMHEQYF.

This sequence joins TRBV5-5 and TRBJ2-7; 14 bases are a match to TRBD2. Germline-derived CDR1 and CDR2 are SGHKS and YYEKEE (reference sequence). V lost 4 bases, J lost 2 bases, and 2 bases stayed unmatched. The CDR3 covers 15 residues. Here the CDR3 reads CASSPGLAGAYEQYF. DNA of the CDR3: TGTGCCAGCAGCCCGGGACTAGCGGGAGCCTACGAGCAGTACTTC.

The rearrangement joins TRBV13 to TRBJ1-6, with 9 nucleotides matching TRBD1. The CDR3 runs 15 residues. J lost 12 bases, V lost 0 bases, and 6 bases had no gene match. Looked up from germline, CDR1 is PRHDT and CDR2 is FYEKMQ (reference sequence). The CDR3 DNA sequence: TGTGCCAGCAGCTTAGGCCGCGGGACAGGGTTACCCCTCCACTTT. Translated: CASSLGRGTGLPLHF.

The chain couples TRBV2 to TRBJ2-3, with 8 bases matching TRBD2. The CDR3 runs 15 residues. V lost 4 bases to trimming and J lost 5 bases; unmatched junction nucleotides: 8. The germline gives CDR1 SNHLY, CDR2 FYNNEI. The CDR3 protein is CASSGAGTSKDTQYF. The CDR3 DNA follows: TGTGCCAGCAGTGGGGCCGGGACTAGTAAAGATACGCAGTATTTT.

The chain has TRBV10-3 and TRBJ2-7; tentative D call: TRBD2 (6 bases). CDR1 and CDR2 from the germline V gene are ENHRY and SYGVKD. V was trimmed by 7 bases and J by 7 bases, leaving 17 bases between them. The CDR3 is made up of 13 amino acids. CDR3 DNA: TGTGCCATCACCGCCCCGGGGGTCGGGGAGCAGTACTTC. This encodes CAITAPGVGEQYF.

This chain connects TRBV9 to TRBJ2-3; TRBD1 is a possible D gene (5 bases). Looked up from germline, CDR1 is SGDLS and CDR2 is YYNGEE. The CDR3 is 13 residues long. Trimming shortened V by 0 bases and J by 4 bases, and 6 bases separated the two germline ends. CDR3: CASSVVTADTQYF. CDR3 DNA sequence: TGTGCCAGCAGCGTAGTGACAGCAGATACGCAGTATTTT. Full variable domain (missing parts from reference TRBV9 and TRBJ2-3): DSGVTQTPKHLITATGQRVTLRCSPRSGDLSVYWYQQSLDQGLQFLIQYYNGEERAKGNILERFSAQQFPDLHSELNLSSLELGDSALYFCASSVVTADTQYFGPGTRLTVL.

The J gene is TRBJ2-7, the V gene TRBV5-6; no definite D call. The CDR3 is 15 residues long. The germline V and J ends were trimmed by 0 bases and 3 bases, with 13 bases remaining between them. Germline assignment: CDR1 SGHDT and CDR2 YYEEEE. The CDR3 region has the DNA TGTGCCAGCAGCTTGGAGGACCGAGGCCTCTACGAGCAGTACTTC. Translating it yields CASSLEDRGLYEQYF.

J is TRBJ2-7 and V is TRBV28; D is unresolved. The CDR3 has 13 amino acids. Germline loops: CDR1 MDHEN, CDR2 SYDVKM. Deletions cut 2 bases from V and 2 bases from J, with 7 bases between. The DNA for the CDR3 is TGTGCCAGCAGTTTAGGGATCCCCTACGAGCAGTACTTC. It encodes CASSLGIPYEQYF.

The CDR3 nucleotides read TGTGCCAGCAGCCAATGGCGGGACAGGGGGCAAGAGACCCAGTACTTC. Protein product: CASSQWRDRGQETQYF. The V gene is TRBV14, the J gene TRBJ2-5, with 11 bases that match TRBD1. Germline CDR1 is SGHDN and CDR2 is FVKESK. Trimming cost V 2 bases and J 2 bases; bases outside gene matches: 4. The CDR3 is made up of 16 amino acids.

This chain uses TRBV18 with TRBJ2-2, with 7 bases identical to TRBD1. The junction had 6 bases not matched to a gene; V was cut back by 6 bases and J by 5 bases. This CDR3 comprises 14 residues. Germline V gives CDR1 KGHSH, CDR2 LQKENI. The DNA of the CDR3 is TGTGCCAGCTCTACAGGGGAAGGGACCGGGGAGCTGTTTTTT. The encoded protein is CASSTGEGTGELFF.

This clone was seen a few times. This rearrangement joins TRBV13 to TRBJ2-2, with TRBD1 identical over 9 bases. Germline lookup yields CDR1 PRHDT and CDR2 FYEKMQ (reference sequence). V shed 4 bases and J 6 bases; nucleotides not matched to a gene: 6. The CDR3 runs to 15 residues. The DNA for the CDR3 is TGTGCCAGCAGCTACCGGGACAGGGCCGCCGGGGAGCTGTTTTTT. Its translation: CASSYRDRAAGELFF.

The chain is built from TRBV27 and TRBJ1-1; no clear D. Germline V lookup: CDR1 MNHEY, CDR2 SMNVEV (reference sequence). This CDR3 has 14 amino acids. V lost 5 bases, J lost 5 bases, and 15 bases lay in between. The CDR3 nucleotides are TGTGCCAGCAGTAAATTTCAAACAAATACTGAAGCTTTCTTT. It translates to CASSKFQTNTEAFF.